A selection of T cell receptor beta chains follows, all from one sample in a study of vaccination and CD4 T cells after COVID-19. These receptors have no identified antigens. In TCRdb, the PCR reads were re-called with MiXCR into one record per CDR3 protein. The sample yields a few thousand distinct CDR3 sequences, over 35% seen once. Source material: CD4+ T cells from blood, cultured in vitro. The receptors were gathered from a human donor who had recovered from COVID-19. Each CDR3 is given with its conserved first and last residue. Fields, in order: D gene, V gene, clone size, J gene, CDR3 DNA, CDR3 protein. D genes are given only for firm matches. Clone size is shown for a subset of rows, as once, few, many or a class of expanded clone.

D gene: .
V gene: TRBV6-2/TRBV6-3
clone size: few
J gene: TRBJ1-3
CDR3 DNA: TGTGCCAGCAGTTACAACTACGGGACGCGCGGAAACACCATATATTTT
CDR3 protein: CASSYNYGTRGNTIYF

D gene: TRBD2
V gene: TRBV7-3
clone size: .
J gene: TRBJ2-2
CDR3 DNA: TGTGCCAGCCAGCAGACTAGCGGGAGTGGCGGGGAGCTGTTTTTT
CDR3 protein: CASQQTSGSGGELFF

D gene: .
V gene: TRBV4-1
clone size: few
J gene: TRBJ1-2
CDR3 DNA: TGCGCCAGCAGCCAAGTGTACACCTCCAACTATGGCTACACCTTC
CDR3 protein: CASSQVYTSNYGYTF

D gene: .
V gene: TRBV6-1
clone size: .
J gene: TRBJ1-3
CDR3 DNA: TGTGCCAGCAGTGGAGTTTCCGGTGCCGGCGGAAACACCATATATTTT
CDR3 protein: CASSGVSGAGGNTIYF

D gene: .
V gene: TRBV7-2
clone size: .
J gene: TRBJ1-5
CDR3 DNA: TGTGCCAGCAGCCAGACCCCCGTATCCCTGGAGCAGCCCCAGCATTTT
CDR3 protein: CASSQTPVSLEQPQHF

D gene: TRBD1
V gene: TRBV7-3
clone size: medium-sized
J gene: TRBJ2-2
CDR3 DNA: TGTGCCAGCAGCCCACGACAGGGGGCGGACACCGGGGAGCTGTTTTTT
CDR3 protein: CASSPRQGADTGELFF

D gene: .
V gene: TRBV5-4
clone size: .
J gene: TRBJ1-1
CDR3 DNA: TGTGCCAGCAGCTTCCAGGGAGCGAACACTGAAGCTTTCTTT
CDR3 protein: CASSFQGANTEAFF

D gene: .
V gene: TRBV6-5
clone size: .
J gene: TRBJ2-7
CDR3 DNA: TGTGCCAGCAGTTACTCGATGGGGCTTTACGAGCAGTACTTC
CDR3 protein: CASSYSMGLYEQYF

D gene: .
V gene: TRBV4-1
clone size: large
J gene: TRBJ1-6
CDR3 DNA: TGCGCCAGCAGCCAAGAACGTCTCAACGGGGAGGGGGGGAATTCACCCCTCCACTTT
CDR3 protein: CASSQERLNGEGGNSPLHF

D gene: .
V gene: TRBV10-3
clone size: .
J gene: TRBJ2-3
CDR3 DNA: TGTGCCATCAATGCGGCTATCACAGATACGCAGTATTTT
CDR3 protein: CAINAAITDTQYF

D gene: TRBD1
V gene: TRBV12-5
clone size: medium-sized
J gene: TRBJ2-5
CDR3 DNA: TGTGCTAGTGGTTTGTTTATGGGGCAGGGGGACCAAGAGACCCAGTACTTC
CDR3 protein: CASGLFMGQGDQETQYF

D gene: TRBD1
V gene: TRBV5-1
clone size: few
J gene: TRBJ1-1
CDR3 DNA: TGCGCCAGCAGCTTGGAGGGGGCAAACACTGAAGCTTTCTTT
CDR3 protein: CASSLEGANTEAFF

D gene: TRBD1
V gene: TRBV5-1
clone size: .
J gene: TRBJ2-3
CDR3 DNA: TGCGCCAGCACCAGGACAGGGTCCACAGATACGCAGTATTTT
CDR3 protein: CASTRTGSTDTQYF

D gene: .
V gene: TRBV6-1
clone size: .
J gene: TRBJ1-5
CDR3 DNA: TGTGCCAGTCGACAAATCAATCAGCCCCAGCATTTT
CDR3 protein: CASRQINQPQHF

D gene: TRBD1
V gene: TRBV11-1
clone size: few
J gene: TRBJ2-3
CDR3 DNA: TGTGCCAGCGGACGGACAGGGAGTTTAGATACGCAGTATTTT
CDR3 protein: CASGRTGSLDTQYF